This TCR beta chain was profiled in a study of cytomegalovirus exposure and HLA in healthy donors. PCR involved 60 Vbeta and 13 Jbeta primers. Profiled with immunoSEQ multiplex PCR; TCRdb holds only in-frame clones, not every one. Of approximately 150,000 clones in the sample, roughly 70% were seen once. CDR1 SGHTA and CDR2 FQGTGA come from the germline V gene. V dropped 2 bases and J dropped 2 bases, with 7 bases sitting between them. The CDR3 has 13 amino acids. The receptor's source is a woman aged 25 to 45 in good health and CMV-seronegative. Sample: PBMCs. The J gene is TRBJ2-7, the V gene TRBV7-3, with D perhaps TRBD1 (5 bases). The CDR3 sequence: CASSLGATYEQYF. In nucleotides, the CDR3 is TGTGCCAGCAGCTTAGGGGCTACCTACGAGCAGTACTTC. Full variable domain (missing parts from reference TRBV7-3 and TRBJ2-7): GAGVSQTPSNKVTEKGKYVELRCDPISGHTALYWYRQSLGQGPEFLIYFQGTGAADDSGLPNDRFFAVRPEGSVSTLKIQRTERGDSAVYLCASSLGATYEQYFGPGTRLTVT.